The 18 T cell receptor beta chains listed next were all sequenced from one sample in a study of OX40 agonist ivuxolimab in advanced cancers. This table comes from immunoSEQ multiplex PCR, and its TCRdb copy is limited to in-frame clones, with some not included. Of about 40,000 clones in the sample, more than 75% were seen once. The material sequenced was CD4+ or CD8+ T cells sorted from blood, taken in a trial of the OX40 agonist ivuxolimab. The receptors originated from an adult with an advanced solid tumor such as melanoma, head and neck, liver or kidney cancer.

The CDR3 protein is CASSTGRGLTGELFF. Written as DNA, the CDR3 is TGTGCCAGCAGCACCGGGAGAGGCCTCACCGGGGAGCTGTTTTTT. The chain combines TRBV7-9 with TRBJ2-2; D is possibly TRBD2 (6 bases). There are 15 residues in the CDR3. V dropped 5 bases and J dropped 4 bases, with 14 bases sitting between them. Germline V gene sequence: CDR1 SEHNR, CDR2 FQNEAQ (reference sequence).

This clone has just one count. The CDR3, as DNA: TGCGCCAGCTCTCAAGGCAGTAGCACAGATACGCAGTATTTT. Protein product: CASSQGSSTDTQYF. The chain employs TRBV4-3 and TRBJ2-3; D call uncertain. The ends were cut back, 8 bases at V and 0 bases at J, with 12 bases in the middle. Germline loops: CDR1 LGHNA, CDR2 YSLEER. This CDR3 has 14 residues.

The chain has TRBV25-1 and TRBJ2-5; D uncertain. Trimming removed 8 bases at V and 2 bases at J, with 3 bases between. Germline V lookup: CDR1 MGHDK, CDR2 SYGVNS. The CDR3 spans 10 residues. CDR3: CASGQETQYF. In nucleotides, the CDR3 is TGTGCCAGCGGGCAAGAGACCCAGTACTTC.

DNA of the CDR3: TGTGCCAGCAGCTTAGCCCAGGTCTACGAGCAGTACTTC. Translated: CASSLAQVYEQYF. The J gene is TRBJ2-7, the V gene TRBV7-8; D not certain. Germline values: CDR1 SGHVS, CDR2 FQNEAQ. V lost 0 bases and J 3 bases, leaving 6 bases between the germline ends. The CDR3 covers 13 residues. The variable domain in full, completed from reference TRBV7-8 and TRBJ2-7, reads GAGVSQSPRYKVAKRGQDVALRCDPISGHVSLFWYQQALGQGPEFLTYFQNEAQLDKSGLPSDRFFAERPEGSVSTLKIQRTQQEDSAVYLCASSLAQVYEQYFGPGTRLTVT.

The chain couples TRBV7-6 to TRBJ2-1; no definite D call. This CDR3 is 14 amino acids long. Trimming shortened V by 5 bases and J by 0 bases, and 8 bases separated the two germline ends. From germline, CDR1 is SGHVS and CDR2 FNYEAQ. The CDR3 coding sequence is TGTGCCAGCAGCCGATTGTTCTCCTACAATGAGCAGTTCTTC. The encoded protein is CASSRLFSYNEQFF.

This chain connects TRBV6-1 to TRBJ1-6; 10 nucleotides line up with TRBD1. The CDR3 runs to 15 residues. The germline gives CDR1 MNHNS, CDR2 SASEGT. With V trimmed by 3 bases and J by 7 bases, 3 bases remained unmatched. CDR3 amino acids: CASSDWGQGNSPLHF. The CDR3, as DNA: TGTGCCAGCAGTGATTGGGGACAGGGGAATTCACCCCTCCACTTT.

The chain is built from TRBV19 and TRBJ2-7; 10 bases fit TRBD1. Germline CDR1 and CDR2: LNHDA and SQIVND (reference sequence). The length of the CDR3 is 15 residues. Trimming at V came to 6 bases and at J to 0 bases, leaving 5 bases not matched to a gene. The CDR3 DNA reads TGTGCCAGTAGCCCCGGGACAGGGGTCTCCTACGAGCAGTACTTC. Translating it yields CASSPGTGVSYEQYF.

The CDR3 DNA follows: TGTGCCAGCAGTTTATCGAGCCTACAGGGGGTTCAAGAGACCCAGTACTTC. This gives the protein CASSLSSLQGVQETQYF. The rearrangement joins TRBV27 to TRBJ2-5, with 8 bases lining up with TRBD1. The V segment lost 0 bases and the J segment 2 bases; nucleotides outside the gene matches: 8. Germline V gives CDR1 MNHEY, CDR2 SMNVEV (reference sequence). CDR3 length: 17 residues.

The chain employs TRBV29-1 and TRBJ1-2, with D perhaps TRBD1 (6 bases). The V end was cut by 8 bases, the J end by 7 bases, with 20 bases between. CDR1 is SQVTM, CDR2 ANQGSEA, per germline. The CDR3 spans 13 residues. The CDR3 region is CSLRQAGMGGYTF. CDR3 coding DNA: TGCAGCTTAAGACAGGCGGGGATGGGTGGCTACACCTTC.

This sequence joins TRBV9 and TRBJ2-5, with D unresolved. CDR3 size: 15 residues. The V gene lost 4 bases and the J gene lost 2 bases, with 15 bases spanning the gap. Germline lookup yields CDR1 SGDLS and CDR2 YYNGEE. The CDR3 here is CASSPSPQAQETQYF. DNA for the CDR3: TGTGCCAGCAGCCCATCCCCCCAGGCGCAAGAGACCCAGTACTTC.

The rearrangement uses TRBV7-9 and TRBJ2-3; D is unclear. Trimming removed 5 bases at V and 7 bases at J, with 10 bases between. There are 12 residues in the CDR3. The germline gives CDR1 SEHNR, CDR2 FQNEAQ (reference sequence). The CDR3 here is CASSPEDHTQYF. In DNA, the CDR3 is TGTGCCAGCAGCCCAGAGGACCATACGCAGTATTTT.

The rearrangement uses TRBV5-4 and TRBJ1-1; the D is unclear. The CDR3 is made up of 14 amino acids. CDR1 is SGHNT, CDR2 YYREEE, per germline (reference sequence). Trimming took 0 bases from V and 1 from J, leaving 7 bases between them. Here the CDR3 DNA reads TGTGCCAGCAGCTTGGTGGTAGGGAACACTGAAGCTTTCTTT. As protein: CASSLVVGNTEAFF.

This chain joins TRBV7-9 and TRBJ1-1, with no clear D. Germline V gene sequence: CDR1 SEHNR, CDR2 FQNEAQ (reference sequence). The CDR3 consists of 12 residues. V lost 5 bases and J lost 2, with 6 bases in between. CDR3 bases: TGTGCCAGCAGCGAAACTAACACTGAAGCTTTCTTT. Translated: CASSETNTEAFF.

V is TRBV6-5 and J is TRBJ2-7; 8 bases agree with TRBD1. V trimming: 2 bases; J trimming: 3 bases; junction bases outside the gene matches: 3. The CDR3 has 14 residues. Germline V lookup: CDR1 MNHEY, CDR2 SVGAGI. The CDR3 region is CASSYATGDYEQYF. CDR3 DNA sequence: TGTGCCAGCAGTTACGCGACAGGGGACTACGAGCAGTACTTC.

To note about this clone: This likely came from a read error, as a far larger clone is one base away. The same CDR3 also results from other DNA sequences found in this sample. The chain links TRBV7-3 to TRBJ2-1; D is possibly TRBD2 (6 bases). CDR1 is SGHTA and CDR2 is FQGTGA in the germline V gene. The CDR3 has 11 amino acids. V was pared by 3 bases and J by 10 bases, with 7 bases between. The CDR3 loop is CASSLGREQFF. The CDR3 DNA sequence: TGTGCCAGCAGCTTGGGGAGGGAGCAGTTCTTC.

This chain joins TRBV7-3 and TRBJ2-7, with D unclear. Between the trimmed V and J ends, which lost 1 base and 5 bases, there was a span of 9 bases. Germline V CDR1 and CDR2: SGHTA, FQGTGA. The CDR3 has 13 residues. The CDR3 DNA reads TGTGCCAGCAGCTTAAACCCGTCCAACGAGCAGTACTTC. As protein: CASSLNPSNEQYF.

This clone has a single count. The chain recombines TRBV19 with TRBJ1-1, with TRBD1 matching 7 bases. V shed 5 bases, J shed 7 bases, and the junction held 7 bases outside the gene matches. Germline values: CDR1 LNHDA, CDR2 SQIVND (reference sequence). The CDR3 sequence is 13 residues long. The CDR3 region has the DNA TGTGCCAGTAGTTACCGGACAGGCTATGAAGCTTTCTTT. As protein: CASSYRTGYEAFF.

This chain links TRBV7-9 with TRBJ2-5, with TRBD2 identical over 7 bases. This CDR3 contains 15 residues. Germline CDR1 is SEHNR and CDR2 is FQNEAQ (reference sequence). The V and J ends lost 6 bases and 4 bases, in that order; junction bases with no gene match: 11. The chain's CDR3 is CASRNSGGVGETQYF. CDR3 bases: TGTGCCAGCAGGAACTCGGGGGGTGTCGGAGAGACCCAGTACTTC.